The 3 T cell receptor beta chains in this list originate from one sample, sequenced in a study of shared clonotypes between healthy human individuals. Only in-frame clones appear in the TCRdb table, and some are missing; sequencing was by immunoSEQ multiplex PCR. The repertoire consists of about 2.4 million clones, with roughly nine tenths occurring once and the leading ten covering around 0.14%. The sample comprised naive CD4+ T cells sorted from blood. Documented subset: CD45RA+ positively selected. The receptors were sampled from a young man in good health.

This clone came up once. The chain combines TRBV9 with TRBJ1-1; maybe TRBD1 (5 bases). Trimming removed 3 bases from V and 1 base from J, with 13 bases in between. The CDR3 covers 15 residues. The germline CDR1 and CDR2 sequences are SGDLS and YYNGEE. The DNA of the CDR3 is TGTGCCAGCAGCGCCTCCATAGACAGGAACACTGAAGCTTTCTTT. This sequence encodes CASSASIDRNTEAFF. Variable domain in full (rest from reference TRBV9 and TRBJ1-1): DSGVTQTPKHLITATGQRVTLRCSPRSGDLSVYWYQQSLDQGLQFLIQYYNGEERAKGNILERFSAQQFPDLHSELNLSSLELGDSALYFCASSASIDRNTEAFFGQGTRLTVV.

This chain connects TRBV15 to TRBJ2-7; D is uncertain. V was shortened by 0 bases and J by 2 bases, with 11 bases between the two germline ends. The CDR3 length is 15 residues. Looked up from germline, CDR1 is LNHNV and CDR2 is YYDKDF (reference sequence). This chain's CDR3 is CATSRDKDQTYEQYF. The CDR3 coding sequence is TGTGCCACCAGCAGAGATAAGGACCAAACCTACGAGCAGTACTTC.

The genes are TRBV10-3 and TRBJ2-7; perhaps TRBD1 as D (6 bases). Germline V gene data show CDR1 as ENHRY and CDR2 as SYGVKD. V shed 5 bases and J shed 2 bases, with 16 bases lying between them. The CDR3 extends over 15 amino acids. The CDR3 reads CAISWTVGSTYEQYF. CDR3 bases: TGTGCCATCAGTTGGACAGTGGGATCCACCTACGAGCAGTACTTC.